These 17 T cell receptor beta chains were all obtained from the same sample, sequenced in a study of neoadjuvant anti-PD-1 for oral cavity cancer. The data were produced by immunoSEQ multiplex PCR, yet TCRdb's version contains in-frame clones alone and is incomplete. The table includes some 61,000 clones, roughly 84% detected once. Time point specified: after neoadjuvant nivolumab, at surgical resection. The sample here was PBMCs, taken after nivolumab (anti-PD-1) treatment. Receptor source: a person aged 40 to 85 with oral cavity squamous cell carcinoma.

V usage is TRBV5-5 and J usage is TRBJ2-1, with D possibly TRBD1 on 6 matching bases. CDR3 length: 16 amino acids. Trimming cost V 4 bases and J 2 bases, with 16 bases left between them. Germline CDR1 SGHKS, CDR2 YYEKEE (reference sequence). In DNA form, the CDR3 reads TGTGCCAGCAGCCTGGGGGCAGGGGCCCCCTACAATGAGCAGTTCTTC. The encoded protein is CASSLGAGAPYNEQFF.

The chain joins TRBV6-1 to TRBJ2-1, with TRBD2 matching over 11 bases. The V gene's germline CDR1 is MNHNS and CDR2 SASEGT. J lost 3 bases, V lost 2 bases, and 0 bases had no gene match. This CDR3 spans 15 amino acids. The CDR3 here is CASSETSGGYNEQFF. CDR3 nucleotides: TGTGCCAGCAGTGAAACTAGCGGGGGCTACAATGAGCAGTTCTTC.

This chain joins TRBV29-1 and TRBJ2-1; 7 bases are shared with TRBD2. Germline CDR1 reads SQVTM; CDR2 reads ANQGSEA. The junction had 8 bases not matched to a gene; V was cut back by 7 bases and J by 8 bases. The CDR3 extends over 12 amino acids. CDR3 nucleotides: TGCAGCGCAATCCAGGGAGGGGATGAGCAGTTCTTC. Protein sequence: CSAIQGGDEQFF.

This chain uses TRBV6-5 with TRBJ2-7; D call uncertain. The V gene's germline CDR1 is MNHEY and CDR2 SVGAGI. The CDR3 is 13 residues long. Trimming removed 0 bases from V and 2 bases from J, with 5 bases in between. The CDR3 loop reads CASSYSGTYEQYF. CDR3 DNA sequence: TGTGCCAGCAGTTACTCGGGGACCTACGAGCAGTACTTC.

The V gene is TRBV5-5, the J gene TRBJ1-5; 9 positions agree with TRBD1. The CDR3 spans 15 residues. Germline assignment: CDR1 SGHKS and CDR2 YYEKEE (reference sequence). The V and J ends lost 4 bases and 4 bases, in that order; junction bases with no gene match: 6. CDR3 bases: TGTGCCAGCAGCAGGGACAGGGTCTTGAATCAGCCCCAGCATTTT. This translates into CASSRDRVLNQPQHF. Supplemented by reference TRBV5-5 and TRBJ1-5, the full variable domain reads DAGVTQSPTHLIKTRGQQVTLRCSPISGHKSVSWYQQVLGQGPQFIFQYYEKEERGRGNFPDRFSARQFPNYSSELNVNALLLGDSALYLCASSRDRVLNQPQHFGDGTRLSIL.

This chain links TRBV11-2 with TRBJ2-1, with TRBD2 matching 7 bases. The J segment lost 6 bases and the V segment lost 5 bases, leaving 10 bases of the junction unmatched. This CDR3 has 15 residues. The germline CDR1 and CDR2 sequences are SGHAT and FQNNGV. DNA of the CDR3: TGTGCCAGCAGCGCGGCTAGCGGAGACTTCAATGAGCAGTTCTTC. It yields the protein CASSAASGDFNEQFF.

This chain links TRBV6-5 with TRBJ1-3; 7 nucleotides align to TRBD1. Germline CDR1 reads MNHEY; CDR2 reads SVGAGI. Trimming at V came to 4 bases and at J to 4 bases, leaving 7 bases not matched to a gene. The CDR3 is 15 residues long. The CDR3 DNA is TGTGCCAGCAGTTCCGGACAGGCGGGGGGAAACACCATATATTTT. Residues: CASSSGQAGGNTIYF.

This chain uses TRBV4-1 with TRBJ1-3; D may be TRBD1 (5 bases). CDR1 and CDR2 (germline): MGHRA, YSYEKL. Between the trimmed V and J ends, which lost 0 bases and 2 bases, there was a span of 11 bases. CDR3 length equals 16 residues. In DNA form, the CDR3 reads TGCGCCAGCAGCCAAGATGCGGGGGTAACTGGAAACACCATATATTTT. It codes for CASSQDAGVTGNTIYF.

This clone appeared once. CDR3 region: CASSPNDRVDYGYTF. The DNA of the CDR3 is TGTGCCAGCAGCCCGAACGACAGGGTCGACTATGGCTACACCTTC. J is TRBJ1-2 and V is TRBV11-2; TRBD1 agrees at 7 bases. The V segment lost 5 bases and the J segment 3 bases; nucleotides outside the gene matches: 9. Per germline, CDR1 SGHAT and CDR2 FQNNGV. CDR3 size: 15 residues.

The table lists this clone with a count of one. The chain uses TRBV19 and TRBJ2-1; 14 bases align to TRBD2. The CDR3 totals 16 residues. V lost 7 bases, J lost 10 bases, and 12 bases stayed unmatched. The germline CDR1 and CDR2 sequences are LNHDA and SQIVND (reference sequence). CDR3 sequence: CASTHLGTSGSREQFF. The CDR3 nucleotides are TGTGCCAGTACCCACCTAGGGACTAGCGGGAGTCGAGAGCAGTTCTTC. Supplemented by reference TRBV19 and TRBJ2-1, the full variable domain reads DGGITQSPKYLFRKEGQNVTLSCEQNLNHDAMYWYRQDPGQGLRLIYYSQIVNDFQKGDIAEGYSVSREKKESFPLTVTSAQKNPTAFYLCASTHLGTSGSREQFFGPGTRLTVL.

This chain joins TRBV28 and TRBJ2-3, with TRBD2 matching 9 bases. In germline, CDR1 is MDHEN, CDR2 SYDVKM. Trimming took 1 base from V and 7 from J; bases not matched to a gene: 6. The CDR3 length is 15 residues. CDR3 sequence (DNA): TGTGCCAGCAGTTTATTAGTTAGCGGGAGAAATACGCAGTATTTT. Encoded protein: CASSLLVSGRNTQYF.

The chain recombines TRBV9 with TRBJ2-1; possibly TRBD2 for D (6 bases). The CDR3 totals 12 residues. Trimming removed 3 bases at V and 9 bases at J, with 10 bases between. CDR1 and CDR2 from the germline V gene are SGDLS and YYNGEE. This chain's CDR3 is CASSAIGGEQFF. Written as DNA, the CDR3 is TGTGCCAGCAGCGCGATCGGGGGTGAGCAGTTCTTC.

The chain recombines TRBV27 with TRBJ2-1; the match to TRBD2 covers 16 bases. The CDR3 has 15 amino acids. The germline CDR1 and CDR2 sequences are MNHEY and SMNVEV (reference sequence). V shed 6 bases, J shed 8 bases, and the junction held 4 bases outside the gene matches. The CDR3 nucleotides read TGTGCCAGCAGCCCGGGACTAGCGGGAGGGTATGAGCAGTTCTTC. It yields the protein CASSPGLAGGYEQFF.

V and J are TRBV28 and TRBJ2-7; 7 bases line up with TRBD2. Germline V gene sequence: CDR1 MDHEN, CDR2 SYDVKM. The CDR3 spans 14 residues. J lost 2 bases, V lost 6 bases, and 7 bases had no gene match. CDR3 loop: CASSFPGGPYEQYF. CDR3 in DNA: TGTGCCAGCAGCTTCCCGGGGGGACCCTACGAGCAGTACTTC. Using reference TRBV28 and TRBJ2-7 for the parts outside the CDR3, the full variable domain is DVKVTQSSRYLVKRTGEKVFLECVQDMDHENMFWYRQDPGLGLRLIYFSYDVKMKEKGDIPEGYSVSREKKERFSLILESASTNQTSMYLCASSFPGGPYEQYFGPGTRLTVT.

The chain uses TRBV6-5 and TRBJ1-1, with D perhaps matching TRBD1 (5 bases). The germline V gene encodes CDR1 MNHEY and CDR2 SVGAGI. This CDR3 is 13 amino acids long. V dropped 6 bases and J dropped 5 bases, with 13 bases sitting between them. This CDR3 is CASRPSGTTEAFF. The CDR3, as DNA: TGTGCCAGCAGACCTTCAGGGACGACTGAAGCTTTCTTT.

This chain links TRBV5-1 with TRBJ2-3, with D possibly being TRBD1 (6 bases). This CDR3 spans 14 amino acids. The V gene lost 4 bases and the J gene lost 2 bases, with 11 bases spanning the gap. Per germline, CDR1 SGHRS and CDR2 YFSETQ. The CDR3, as DNA: TGCGCCAGCAGCACTGGACAGCTCACAGATACGCAGTATTTT. Protein product: CASSTGQLTDTQYF.

The rearrangement joins TRBV6-1 to TRBJ1-1; D call uncertain. The germline V gene encodes CDR1 MNHNS and CDR2 SASEGT. This CDR3 comprises 11 residues. With 3 bases removed from V and 7 bases from J, the gap between germline ends came to 6 bases. In nucleotides, the CDR3 is TGTGCCAGCAGTGACCGGGGTGAAGCTTTCTTT. Protein: CASSDRGEAFF.